The 2 T cell receptor beta chains given below trace back to one sample, sequenced in a study of cytomegalovirus exposure and HLA in healthy donors. The PCR had 60 Vbeta and 13 Jbeta primers. Sequenced by immunoSEQ multiplex PCR; TCRdb stores in-frame clones only, minus some. The profile shows 85,000 to 100,000 clones, just under 70% of them singletons. Sequencing was done on a sample of PBMCs. Every receptor here comes from a man between 50 and 59 years old in good health and CMV-seronegative.

This chain links TRBV6-5 with TRBJ2-1; 11 bases are shared with TRBD2. The ends lost 4 bases at V and 9 bases at J; junction bases unmatched: 8. CDR1 MNHEY and CDR2 SVGAGI come from the germline V gene. The CDR3 runs to 15 residues. The DNA for the CDR3 is TGTGCCAGCAGTTCCACCGGGACTAGCGGCGGTGAGCAGTTCTTC. Its protein product is CASSSTGTSGGEQFF.

In the case of this clone: The junction shows a germline mismatch at one end, possibly a read error. The chain carries TRBV7-7 and TRBJ2-2; 12 positions match TRBD2. Germline assignment: CDR1 SSHAT and CDR2 FNYEAQ (reference sequence). The CDR3 is 18 residues long. The CDR3 protein is CASSRFTTSGGISGELFF. DNA for the CDR3: TGTGCTAGCAGCCGATTTACGACTAGCGGGGGTATTTCCGGGGAGCTGTTTTTT.